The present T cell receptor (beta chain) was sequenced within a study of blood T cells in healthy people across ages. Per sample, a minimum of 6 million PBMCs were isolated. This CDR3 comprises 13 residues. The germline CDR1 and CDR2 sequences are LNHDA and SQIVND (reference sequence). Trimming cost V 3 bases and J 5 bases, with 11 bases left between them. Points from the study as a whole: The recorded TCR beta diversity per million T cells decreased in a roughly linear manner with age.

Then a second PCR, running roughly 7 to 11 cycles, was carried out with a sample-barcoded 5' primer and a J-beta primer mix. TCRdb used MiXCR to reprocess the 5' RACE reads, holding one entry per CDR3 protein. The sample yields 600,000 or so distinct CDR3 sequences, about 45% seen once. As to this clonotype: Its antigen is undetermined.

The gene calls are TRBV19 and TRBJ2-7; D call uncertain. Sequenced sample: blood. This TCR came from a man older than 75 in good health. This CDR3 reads CASSINSIDEQYF. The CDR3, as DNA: TGTGCCAGTAGTATTAACAGTATTGACGAGCAGTACTTC.